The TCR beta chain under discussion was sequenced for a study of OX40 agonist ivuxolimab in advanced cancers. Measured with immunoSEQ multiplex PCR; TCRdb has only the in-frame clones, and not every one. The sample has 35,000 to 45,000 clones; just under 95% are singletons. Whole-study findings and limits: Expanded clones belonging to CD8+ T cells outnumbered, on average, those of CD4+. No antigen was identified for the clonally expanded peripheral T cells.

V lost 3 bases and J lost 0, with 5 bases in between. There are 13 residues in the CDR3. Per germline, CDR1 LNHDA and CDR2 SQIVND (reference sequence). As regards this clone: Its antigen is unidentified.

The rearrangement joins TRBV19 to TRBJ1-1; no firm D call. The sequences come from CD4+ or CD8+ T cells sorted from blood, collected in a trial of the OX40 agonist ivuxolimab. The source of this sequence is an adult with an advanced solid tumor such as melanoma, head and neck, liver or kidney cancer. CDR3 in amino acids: CASSISLNTEAFF. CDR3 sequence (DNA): TGTGCCAGTAGTATTTCACTGAACACTGAAGCTTTCTTT.